This T cell receptor (beta chain) was captured by sequencing in a study of cytomegalovirus exposure and HLA in healthy donors. Study results and limitations: Reports indicated that the classifier achieved high specificity and sensitivity in diagnosing cytomegalovirus status. As was reported, the HLA-A and HLA-B alleles of most subjects were accurately predicted from TCR beta sequences. What was likely a sequencing artifact was a cluster of highly shared sequence variants. As a later analysis revealed, the rate of TCR association differed by HLA locus, with DRB1 most and HLA-C fewest.

Comments on this clone: Its antigen is still unknown.

Germline V gene sequence: CDR1 SGHRS, CDR2 YFSETQ. The CDR3 length is 13 residues. V shed 4 bases and J shed 2 bases, with 10 bases lying between them. PCR employed 60 Vbeta and 13 Jbeta primers. Method: immunoSEQ multiplex PCR; TCRdb's copy keeps in-frame clones and lacks some. The sample lists 100,000 to 150,000 clones; 83% were seen once. The material sequenced was PBMCs. This chain joins TRBV5-1 and TRBJ2-7; D might be TRBD1 (6 bases). The receptor comes from a middle-aged woman in good health and CMV-seropositive. CDR3 sequence reads: CASSLDSPYEQYF. Written as DNA, the CDR3 is TGCGCCAGCAGCCTGGACAGCCCCTACGAGCAGTACTTC.